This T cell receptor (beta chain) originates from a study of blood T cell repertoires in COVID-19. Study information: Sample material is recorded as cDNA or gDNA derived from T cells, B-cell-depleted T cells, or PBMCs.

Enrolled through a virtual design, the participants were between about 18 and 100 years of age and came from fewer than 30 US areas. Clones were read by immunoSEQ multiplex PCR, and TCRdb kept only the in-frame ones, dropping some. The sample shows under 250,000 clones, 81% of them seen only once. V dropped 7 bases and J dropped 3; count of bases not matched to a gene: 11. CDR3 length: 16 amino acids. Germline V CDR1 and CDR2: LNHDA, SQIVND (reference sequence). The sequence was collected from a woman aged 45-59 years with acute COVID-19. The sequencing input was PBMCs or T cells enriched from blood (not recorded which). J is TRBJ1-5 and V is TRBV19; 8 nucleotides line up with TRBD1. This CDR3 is CASNQPGTGYNQPQHF. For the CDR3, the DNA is TGTGCCAGTAATCAACCGGGGACAGGTTACAATCAGCCCCAGCATTTT. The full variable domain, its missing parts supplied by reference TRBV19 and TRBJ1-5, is DGGITQSPKYLFRKEGQNVTLSCEQNLNHDAMYWYRQDPGQGLRLIYYSQIVNDFQKGDIAEGYSVSREKKESFPLTVTSAQKNPTAFYLCASNQPGTGYNQPQHFGDGTRLSIL.